Listed below are T cell receptor beta chains from one sample, sequenced in a study of blood T cell repertoires in COVID-19. The table came from immunoSEQ multiplex PCR; TCRdb's copy has only in-frame clones and leaves some out. The data contain 270,000 or so clones, about nine tenths of them singletons. The sample consisted of peripheral blood. The receptors stem from a woman aged 25 to 45 with COVID-19, enrolled during active disease. Both conserved end residues are part of each CDR3. Each record gives: D gene, V gene, clone size, J gene, CDR3 protein, CDR3 DNA. D genes are given only for firm matches. Some rows have no size entry. The others give once, few or many, or a class for an expanded clone.

-,TRBV2,-,TRBJ1-1,CASGDTGGALSEAFF,TGTGCCAGCGGGGATACGGGGGGAGCACTAAGTGAAGCTTTCTTT
TRBD2,TRBV5-1,-,TRBJ2-1,CASIWTSGGARNEQFF,TGCGCCAGCATCTGGACTAGCGGGGGGGCAAGGAATGAGCAGTTCTTC
TRBD1,TRBV13,-,TRBJ1-4,CASSLRGAGGSEKLFF,TGTGCCAGCAGCCTGAGGGGAGCAGGGGGCTCTGAAAAACTGTTTTTT
TRBD1,TRBV2,-,TRBJ1-2,CASSGGQMAVDYIF,TGTGCCAGCAGTGGGGGACAGATGGCGGTCGACTACATCTTC
-,TRBV3-1/TRBV3-2,-,TRBJ1-4,CASSTIPGGANEKLFF,TGTGCCAGCAGCACAATACCAGGAGGGGCTAATGAAAAACTGTTTTTT
-,TRBV5-5,-,TRBJ2-3,CASSLYFMASSTDTQYF,TGTGCCAGCAGCTTGTATTTTATGGCTTCTAGCACAGATACGCAGTATTTT
TRBD1,TRBV12-3/TRBV12-4,-,TRBJ2-3,CASSRDRADTQYF,TGTGCCAGCAGCAGGGACAGGGCAGATACGCAGTATTTT
-,TRBV3-1/TRBV3-2,-,TRBJ1-1,CASSQGTARYTEAFF,TGTGCCAGCAGCCAAGGGACAGCGAGGTACACTGAAGCTTTCTTT
-,TRBV14,-,TRBJ1-2,CASSPSSSYGYTF,TGTGCCAGCAGCCCCTCTTCCTCCTATGGCTACACCTTC
TRBD1,TRBV4-1,-,TRBJ2-7,CASGQGAGEQYF,TGCGCCAGCGGACAGGGGGCGGGTGAGCAGTACTTC
TRBD1,TRBV9,few,TRBJ1-4,CASSKRQGEGEKLFF,TGTGCCAGCAGCAAAAGACAGGGAGAGGGGGAAAAACTGTTTTTT
-,TRBV6-5,-,TRBJ2-5,CASSYGRGQYF,TGTGCCAGCAGTTACGGGCGGGGCCAGTACTTC
TRBD2,TRBV2,-,TRBJ2-3,CASSSGTSPRLDTQYF,TGTGCCAGCAGTTCCGGGACTAGCCCCAGACTGGATACGCAGTATTTT
TRBD1,TRBV5-1,-,TRBJ1-6,CASSPDRAPLHF,TGCGCCAGCAGCCCGGACAGGGCACCCCTCCACTTT
TRBD1,TRBV6-6,-,TRBJ2-5,CASRLRQGIQETQYF,TGTGCCAGCAGGCTTAGACAGGGCATCCAAGAGACCCAGTACTTC
-,TRBV3-1/TRBV3-2,-,TRBJ2-7,CASSPSSYEQYF,TGTGCCAGCAGCCCTTCCTCCTACGAGCAGTACTTC
TRBD2,TRBV28,-,TRBJ2-7,CASRLAGLSYEQYF,TGTGCCAGCAGGCTAGCGGGGCTCTCCTACGAGCAGTACTTC
-,TRBV4-2,-,TRBJ1-1,CASSPMWNTEAFF,TGTGCCAGCAGCCCTATGTGGAACACTGAAGCTTTCTTT
TRBD2,TRBV4-1,-,TRBJ2-1,CASSHQAGDRSEQFF,TGCGCCAGCAGCCACCAAGCGGGGGACCGCTCTGAGCAGTTCTTC
-,TRBV4-1,-,TRBJ2-1,CASSSLTGSNEQFF,TGCGCCAGCAGCTCTTTAACGGGGAGTAATGAGCAGTTCTTC
TRBD1,TRBV4-2,once,TRBJ2-7,CASSQGTGQYYEQYF,TGTGCCAGCAGCCAAGGGACAGGGCAATACTACGAGCAGTACTTC
-,TRBV6-6,-,TRBJ1-5,CASSPPRQPQHF,TGTGCCAGCAGTCCCCCCCGTCAGCCCCAGCATTTT
TRBD2,TRBV27,-,TRBJ2-3,CASSSWAAGGDTQYF,TGTGCCAGCAGTTCTTGGGCGGCGGGAGGGGATACGCAGTATTTT
TRBD1,TRBV6-5,-,TRBJ2-7,CASRLSGGGFYEQYF,TGTGCCAGCAGACTCTCAGGGGGCGGATTCTACGAGCAGTACTTC
-,TRBV10-3,-,TRBJ2-7,CAISEGGGYEQYF,TGTGCCATCAGTGAAGGGGGTGGCTACGAGCAGTACTTC
-,TRBV19,-,TRBJ2-5,CASREDHRAFETQYF,TGTGCCAGTAGGGAAGATCACAGGGCCTTTGAGACCCAGTACTTC
-,TRBV4-1,-,TRBJ1-6,CASSQDAGAYNSPLHF,TGCGCCAGCAGCCAAGATGCAGGGGCTTATAATTCACCCCTCCACTTT
-,TRBV6-5,-,TRBJ1-6,CASSYSNRGGGTLHF,TGTGCCAGCAGTTACTCGAACAGAGGTGGGGGGACCCTCCACTTT
-,TRBV30,once,TRBJ1-4,CAWSEVGNEKLFF,TGTGCCTGGAGCGAGGTTGGTAATGAAAAACTGTTTTTT
TRBD1,TRBV9,-,TRBJ1-4,CASSPRTGGAIWKLFF,TGTGCCAGCAGCCCCAGGACAGGGGGCGCTATATGGAAACTGTTTTTT
-,TRBV6-2/TRBV6-3,-,TRBJ1-5,CASSNRVLWQPQHF,TGTGCCAGCAGTAACAGGGTTCTCTGGCAGCCCCAGCATTTT
-,TRBV3-1/TRBV3-2,many,TRBJ2-7,CASSPLGGPYEQYF,TGTGCCAGCAGCCCCCTCGGGGGGCCGTACGAGCAGTACTTC
TRBD1,TRBV5-4,-,TRBJ2-7,CASSWGQGSTSYEQYF,TGTGCCAGCAGCTGGGGACAGGGGTCAACCTCCTACGAGCAGTACTTC
TRBD1,TRBV4-1,-,TRBJ2-7,CASSQDSGQPSYEQYF,TGCGCCAGCAGCCAAGATTCGGGACAGCCTTCCTACGAGCAGTACTTC
TRBD2,TRBV6-5,once,TRBJ2-1,CASSYEAGGRGEQFF,TGTGCCAGCAGTTACGAAGCGGGGGGGCGTGGTGAGCAGTTCTTC
-,TRBV3-1/TRBV3-2,-,TRBJ1-2,CASSRGYGYTF,TGTGCCAGTTCCCGGGGATATGGCTACACCTTC
-,TRBV10-1,once,TRBJ1-2,CASSDRRPYGYTF,TGCGCCAGCAGTGACCGCAGGCCCTATGGCTACACCTTC
TRBD2,TRBV19,-,TRBJ2-5,CASSKTSVLRETQYF,TGTGCCAGTAGTAAGACTAGCGTACTACGGGAGACCCAGTACTTC
-,TRBV19,-,TRBJ1-2,CATRQAGFEYGYTF,TGTGCCACCCGACAGGCGGGTTTTGAATATGGCTACACCTTC
-,TRBV12-1,-,TRBJ1-2,CASSPDRVQYGYTF,TGTGCCAGCAGCCCGGACAGGGTTCAGTATGGCTACACCTTC
TRBD1,TRBV4-1,-,TRBJ1-2,CASSQAGTARYGYTF,TGCGCCAGCAGCCAGGCCGGGACAGCCCGTTATGGCTACACCTTC
TRBD2,TRBV18,-,TRBJ2-3,CASSPKGLALTDTQYF,TGTGCCAGCTCACCAAAGGGACTAGCTTTAACAGATACGCAGTATTTT
TRBD1,TRBV5-1,-,TRBJ2-5,CASSPGTGVETQYF,TGCGCCAGCAGCCCAGGGACAGGGGTAGAGACCCAGTACTTC
-,TRBV5-1,-,TRBJ2-7,CASSSVDSRVAYEQYF,TGCGCCAGCAGCTCGGTGGACAGCCGCGTCGCCTACGAGCAGTACTTC